This note documents a single TCR beta chain sequence. As yet, its antigen is unknown. The data were obtained in a study of long-term antiretroviral therapy in people with HIV. The authors ran the immunoSEQ assay, v3.0, at survey level. TCRdb's copy holds only in-frame clones and misses some; the assay was immunoSEQ multiplex PCR. The table lists roughly 7,100 clones, under 85% of them singletons. Whole-study findings and limits: Pre-ART clonal expansion yielded clones that dominated the repertoire at all time points.

Germline V gene lookup returns CDR1 MDHEN and CDR2 SYDVKM. V was trimmed by 2 bases and J by 0 bases, leaving 11 bases between them. The CDR3 sequence is 15 residues long. The sequence was collected from a man between 40 and 49 years old with HIV. The V gene is TRBV28, the J gene TRBJ2-7; no clear D gene. This material consisted of unsorted PBMCs, taken 1.1 years after starting antiretroviral therapy. The CDR3 coding sequence is TGTGCCAGCAGTTTACTACGGCTTGCCTCCTACGAGCAGTACTTC. Translation gives CASSLLRLASYEQYF.